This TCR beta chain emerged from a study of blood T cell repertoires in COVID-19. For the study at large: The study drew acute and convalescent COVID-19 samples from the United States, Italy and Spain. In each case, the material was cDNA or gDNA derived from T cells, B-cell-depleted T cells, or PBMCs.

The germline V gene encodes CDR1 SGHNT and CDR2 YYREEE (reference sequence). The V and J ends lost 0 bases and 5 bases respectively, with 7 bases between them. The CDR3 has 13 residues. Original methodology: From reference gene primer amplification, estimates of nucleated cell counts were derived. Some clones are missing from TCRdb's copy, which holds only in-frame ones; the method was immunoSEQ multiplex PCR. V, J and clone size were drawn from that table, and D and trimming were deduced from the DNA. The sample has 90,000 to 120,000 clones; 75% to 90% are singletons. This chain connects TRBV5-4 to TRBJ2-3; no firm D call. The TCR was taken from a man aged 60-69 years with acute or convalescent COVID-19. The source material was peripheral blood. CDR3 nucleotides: TGTGCCAGCAGCTTGGTCCCTAAAGATACGCAGTATTTT. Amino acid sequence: CASSLVPKDTQYF.